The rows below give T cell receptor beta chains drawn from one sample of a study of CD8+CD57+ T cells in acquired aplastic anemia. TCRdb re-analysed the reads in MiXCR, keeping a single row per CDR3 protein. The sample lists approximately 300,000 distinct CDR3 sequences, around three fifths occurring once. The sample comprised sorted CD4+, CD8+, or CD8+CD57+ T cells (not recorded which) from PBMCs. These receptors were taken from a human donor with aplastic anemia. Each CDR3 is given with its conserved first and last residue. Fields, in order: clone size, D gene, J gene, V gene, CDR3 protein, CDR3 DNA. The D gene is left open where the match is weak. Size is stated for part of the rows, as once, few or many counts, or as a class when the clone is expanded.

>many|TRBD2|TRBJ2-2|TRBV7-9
CATPPETSGSSEGTGELFF
TGTGCCACACCCCCAGAAACGAGCGGGAGTAGTGAAGGCACCGGGGAGCTGTTTTTT
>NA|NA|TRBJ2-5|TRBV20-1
CSARTSTYRQETQYF
TGCAGTGCGCGCACTAGCACCTACCGTCAAGAGACCCAGTACTTC
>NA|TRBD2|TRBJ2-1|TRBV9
CASSVVAGGNNEQFF
TGTGCCAGCAGCGTAGTAGCGGGAGGAAACAATGAGCAGTTCTTC
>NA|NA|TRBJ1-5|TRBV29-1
CSVLQGSNQPQHF
TGCAGCGTGCTACAGGGCAGCAATCAGCCCCAGCATTTT
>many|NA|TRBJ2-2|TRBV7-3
CASSPWLGPGELFF
TGTGCCAGCAGCCCCTGGCTGGGTCCGGGGGAGCTGTTTTTT
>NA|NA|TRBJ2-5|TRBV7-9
CASSLAWSEGETQYF
TGTGCCAGCAGCTTAGCGTGGTCTGAGGGGGAGACCCAGTACTTC
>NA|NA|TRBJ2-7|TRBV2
CASSDWQVSYEQYF
TGTGCCAGCAGTGATTGGCAGGTCTCCTACGAGCAGTACTTC
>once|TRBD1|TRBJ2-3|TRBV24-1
CATSDYKDRGTDTQYF
TGTGCCACCAGTGACTATAAAGACAGGGGCACAGATACGCAGTATTTT
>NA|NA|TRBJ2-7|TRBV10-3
CAISESTGYEQYF
TGTGCCATCAGTGAGTCTACGGGCTACGAGCAGTACTTC
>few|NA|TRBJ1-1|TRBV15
CATSRDRRANTEAFF
TGTGCCACCAGCAGAGATCGGCGGGCGAACACTGAAGCTTTCTTT
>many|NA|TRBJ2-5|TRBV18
CASSPPATRQETQYF
TGTGCCAGCTCACCGCCCGCCACTCGACAAGAGACCCAGTACTTC
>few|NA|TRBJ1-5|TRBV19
CASSMGVGNQPQHF
TGTGCCAGTAGTATGGGGGTCGGCAATCAGCCCCAGCATTTT
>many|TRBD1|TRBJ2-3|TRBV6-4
CASSGTGGTDTQYF
TGTGCCAGCAGTGGGACAGGGGGCACAGATACGCAGTATTTT
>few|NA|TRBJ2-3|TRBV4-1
CASSQAQRGVDTQYF
TGCGCCAGCAGCCAAGCTCAACGTGGGGTAGATACGCAGTATTTT
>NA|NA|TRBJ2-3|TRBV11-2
CASSQAPIVSDTQYF
TGTGCCAGCAGCCAAGCCCCCATAGTCTCAGATACGCAGTATTTT
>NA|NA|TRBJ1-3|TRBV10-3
CARGTVSGNTIYF
TGTGCCAGAGGGACGGTCTCTGGAAACACCATATATTTT
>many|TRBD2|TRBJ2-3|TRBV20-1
CSASRTSGGTDTQYF
TGCAGTGCTAGCCGGACTAGCGGGGGCACAGATACGCAGTATTTT
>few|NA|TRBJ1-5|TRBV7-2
CASSSLQGFQPQHF
TGTGCCAGCAGCTCCTTGCAGGGTTTCCAGCCCCAGCATTTT
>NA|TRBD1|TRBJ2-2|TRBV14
CANSTGTANTGELFF
TGTGCCAACAGTACCGGGACAGCGAACACCGGGGAGCTGTTTTTT
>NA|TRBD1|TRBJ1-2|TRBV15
CATSRGDREWDGYTF
TGTGCCACCAGCAGAGGGGACAGGGAGTGGGATGGCTACACCTTC
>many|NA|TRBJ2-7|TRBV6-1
CASRGGVGAYEQYF
TGTGCCAGCAGGGGGGGAGTCGGAGCCTACGAGCAGTACTTC
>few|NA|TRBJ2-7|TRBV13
CASGGPYEQYF
TGTGCCAGCGGGGGGCCCTACGAGCAGTACTTC
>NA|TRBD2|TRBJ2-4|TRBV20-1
CSAWGLDGPNIQYF
TGCAGTGCTTGGGGACTAGATGGGCCAAACATTCAGTACTTC
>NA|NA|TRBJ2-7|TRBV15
CATSGGHNYEQYF
TGTGCCACCAGCGGGGGACACAACTACGAGCAGTACTTC
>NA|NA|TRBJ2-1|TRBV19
CACSAGTLNNEQFF
TGTGCCTGTAGTGCCGGGACTTTAAACAATGAGCAGTTCTTC
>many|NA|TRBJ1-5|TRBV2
CASAPEDRQPQHF
TGTGCCAGCGCCCCGGAGGATCGTCAGCCCCAGCATTTT
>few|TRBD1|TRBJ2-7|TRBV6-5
CASSRIGQGAYEQYF
TGTGCCAGCAGTAGGATTGGACAGGGGGCATACGAGCAGTACTTC
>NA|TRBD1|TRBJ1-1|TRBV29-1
CSVGQGFSTEAFF
TGCAGCGTTGGACAGGGGTTCAGCACTGAAGCTTTCTTT
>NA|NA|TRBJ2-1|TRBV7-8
CASSLQGASYNEQFF
TGTGCCAGCAGCTTACAGGGAGCTTCCTACAATGAGCAGTTCTTC
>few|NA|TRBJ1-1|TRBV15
CATSRDVRLNTEAFF
TGTGCCACCAGCAGAGATGTACGGCTGAACACTGAAGCTTTCTTT
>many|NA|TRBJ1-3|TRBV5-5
CASSSGGPNSGNTIYF
TGTGCCAGCAGTTCCGGGGGTCCCAACTCTGGAAACACCATATATTTT
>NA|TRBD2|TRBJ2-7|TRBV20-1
CSAYSGGAHEQYF
TGCAGTGCTTATAGCGGGGGGGCACACGAGCAGTACTTC
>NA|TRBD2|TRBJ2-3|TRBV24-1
CATSDTSGSPSDTQYF
TGTGCCACCAGTGATACTAGCGGGAGTCCATCAGATACGCAGTATTTT
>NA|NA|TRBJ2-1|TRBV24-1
CATSDTRLGNEQFF
TGCGCCACCAGTGACACAAGGCTAGGCAATGAGCAGTTCTTC
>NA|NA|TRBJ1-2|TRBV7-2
CASSPHSGGDYGYTF
TGTGCCAGCAGCCCCCACTCGGGGGGTGATTATGGCTACACCTTC
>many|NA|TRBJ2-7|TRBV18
CASSRDILSYEQYF
TGTGCCAGCTCAAGGGACATCCTCTCCTACGAGCAGTACTTC
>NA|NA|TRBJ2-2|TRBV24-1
CATSDRTRGFTGELFF
TGTGCCACCAGTGACCGAACAAGGGGATTTACCGGGGAGCTGTTTTTT
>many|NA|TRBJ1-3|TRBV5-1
CASKVDLSGNTIYF
TGCGCCAGCAAGGTGGACCTCTCTGGAAACACCATATATTTT
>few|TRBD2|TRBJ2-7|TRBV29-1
CSVDPAGSYEQYF
TGCAGCGTTGACCCAGCGGGAAGCTACGAGCAGTACTTC
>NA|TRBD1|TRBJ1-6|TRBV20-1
CSARDRNSPLHF
TGCAGTGCTCGGGACAGAAATTCACCCCTCCACTTT
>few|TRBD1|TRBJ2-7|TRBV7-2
CASSFGTGKGQYF
TGTGCCAGCAGCTTCGGGACAGGGAAGGGACAGTACTTC
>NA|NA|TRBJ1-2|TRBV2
CASSDRGTNGYTF
TGTGCCAGCAGTGACAGGGGAACAAATGGCTACACCTTC
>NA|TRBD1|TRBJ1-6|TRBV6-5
CASSSRTGGRSPLHF
TGTGCCAGCAGTTCCCGGACAGGGGGGAGGTCACCCCTCCACTTT
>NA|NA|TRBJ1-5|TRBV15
CATSRGDRGDQPQHF
TGTGCCACCAGCAGGGGGGACCGTGGAGATCAGCCCCAGCATTTT
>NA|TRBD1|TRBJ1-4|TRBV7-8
CASSSPRTGMEKLFF
TGTGCCAGCAGCTCCCCGAGGACAGGGATGGAAAAACTGTTTTTT